This TCR beta chain was sequenced for a study of blood T cell repertoires in COVID-19. Study details: Some COVID-19 samples were acute and others convalescent; all came from the United States, Italy and Spain. T cells, B-cell-depleted T cells, or PBMCs provided the cDNA or gDNA that served as material.

The CDR3 spans 15 residues. Germline CDR1 MNHEY, CDR2 SVGAGI. Trimming stripped 0 bases from V and 0 bases from J, with 7 bases between. Per the original methods: The authors estimated nucleated cell counts from reference gene primer amplification. Sequencing was performed with immunoSEQ multiplex PCR; in TCRdb, only in-frame clones are kept and a portion is missing. That table furnishes V, J and clone size, whereas the DNA furnished D and trimming. The data hold around 200,000 clones, with 85% to 90% observed a single time. The TCR comes from a man aged 40-55 years with active or convalescent COVID-19. The chain is built from TRBV6-5 and TRBJ2-3; TRBD2 is a possible D gene (5 bases). Input material: peripheral blood. The CDR3 DNA reads TGTGCCAGCAGTTACTCTCGGACTAGCACAGATACGCAGTATTTT. Protein: CASSYSRTSTDTQYF.